A single sample gave rise to the 30 T cell receptor beta chains below, sequenced in a study of post-analysis software for immune sequencing data. General study findings and limits: Among four to six TRBV segments more frequent in patients than controls were TRBV5-6, TRBV5-1 and TRBV20-1.

These TCRs' antigens remain unknown. Researchers reported that TCR beta cDNA libraries carried unique molecular identifiers. TCRdb called the PCR reads again in MiXCR, with one record for every CDR3 protein. This table holds almost 700,000 distinct CDR3 sequences, more than 50% found once. The material sequenced was blood. Receptor source: a girl aged 2 to 9 with multiple sclerosis.

The chain combines TRBV29-1 with TRBJ2-3; D remains unclear. Per germline, CDR1 SQVTM and CDR2 ANQGSEA. V gave up 3 bases and J gave up 6 bases, with 10 bases separating them. CDR3 length equals 12 residues. This CDR3 is CSVDYNIDTQYF. The CDR3 region has the DNA TGCAGCGTTGATTATAATATCGATACGCAGTATTTT.

The chain carries TRBV5-1 and TRBJ2-7; the match to TRBD2 covers 7 bases. V was clipped by 4 bases and J by 1 base; unmatched bases: 11. This CDR3 spans 16 amino acids. The V gene's germline CDR1 is SGHRS and CDR2 YFSETQ. CDR3 DNA sequence: TGCGCCAGCAGCAAGGGGCTAGCGGCCTTATCCTACGAGCAGTACTTC. Translating it yields CASSKGLAALSYEQYF.

This rearrangement joins TRBV5-1 to TRBJ2-5; 7 nucleotides match TRBD1. Trimming took 0 bases from V and 3 from J; bases not matched to a gene: 14. The CDR3 is 18 amino acids. Germline V lookup: CDR1 SGHRS, CDR2 YFSETQ. CDR3 coding DNA: TGCGCCAGCAGCTTGGAGGCGACAGGGCCGCCGGGGAAAGAGACCCAGTACTTC. Translating gives CASSLEATGPPGKETQYF.

The CDR3 reads CASSLRDRRGGYTF. The CDR3 coding sequence is TGTGCCAGCAGCTTACGCGACAGACGTGGTGGCTACACCTTC. The chain recombines TRBV7-2 with TRBJ1-2; possible D gene TRBD1, 5 bases. This CDR3 is built from 14 residues. Germline V gene sequence: CDR1 SGHTA, CDR2 FQGNSA. Trimming shortened V by 2 bases and J by 7 bases, and 14 bases separated the two germline ends. Variable domain in full (rest from reference TRBV7-2 and TRBJ1-2): GAGVSQSPSNKVTEKGKDVELRCDPISGHTALYWYRQSLGQGLEFLIYFQGNSAPDKSGLPSDRFSAERTGGSVSTLTIQRTQQEDSAVYLCASSLRDRRGGYTFGSGTRLTVV.

This clonotype was counted between two and nine times. V is TRBV20-1 and J is TRBJ2-5; possibly TRBD2 for D (5 bases). The CDR3 is 13 residues long. Germline V gene sequence: CDR1 DFQATT, CDR2 SNEGSKA (reference sequence). The V gene lost 6 bases and the J gene lost 4 bases, with 15 bases spanning the gap. CDR3 sequence: CSATFPAGETQYF. CDR3 in DNA: TGCAGTGCGACGTTCCCCGCGGGAGAGACCCAGTACTTC.

The V gene is TRBV4-1, the J gene TRBJ2-1; perhaps TRBD2 as D (6 bases). The ends were cut back, 4 bases at V and 4 bases at J, with 23 bases in the middle. The CDR3 runs to 18 residues. Germline CDR1 reads MGHRA; CDR2 reads YSYEKL. CDR3 nucleotides: TGCGCCAGCAGCCCACCTGGGACTCTCACATGGAATTACAATGAGCAGTTCTTC. Translating it yields CASSPPGTLTWNYNEQFF.

The chain carries TRBV10-3 and TRBJ2-7; 9 bases map to TRBD2. V lost 10 bases, J lost 9 bases, and 4 bases stayed unmatched. The CDR3 runs to 10 residues. The germline V gene encodes CDR1 ENHRY and CDR2 SYGVKD. The CDR3 DNA reads TGTGCCACCCTTAGCGGGAGGCAGTACTTC. The encoded protein is CATLSGRQYF.

CDR3 DNA: TGTGCCAGCAGCTTTGAGCGGGAGACCCAGTACTTC. It translates to CASSFERETQYF. The chain is built from TRBV7-9 and TRBJ2-5; tentatively, D is TRBD2 (5 bases). The ends were cut back, 3 bases at V and 5 bases at J, with 7 bases in the middle. CDR1 SEHNR and CDR2 FQNEAQ come from the germline V gene (reference sequence). This CDR3 has 12 residues.

This clonotype was counted once. The chain joins TRBV29-1 to TRBJ2-3; 9 bases align to TRBD2. V shed 3 bases and J 1 base; nucleotides not matched to a gene: 8. Germline CDR1 and CDR2: SQVTM and ANQGSEA. The CDR3 is made up of 16 amino acids. The CDR3 region is CSVDPGAGGGTDTQYF. DNA of the CDR3: TGCAGCGTTGATCCTGGTGCGGGGGGGGGCACAGATACGCAGTATTTT.

The chain employs TRBV20-1 and TRBJ2-7; possible D gene TRBD1, 6 bases. The V gene lost 3 bases and the J gene lost 2 bases, with 8 bases spanning the gap. This CDR3 is 12 amino acids long. From germline, CDR1 is DFQATT and CDR2 SNEGSKA (reference sequence). The CDR3 sequence is CSARDSTYEQYF. The CDR3 DNA follows: TGCAGTGCTAGGGACAGTACCTACGAGCAGTACTTC.

This clonotype showed up just a few times. V and J are TRBV18 and TRBJ2-7; D call uncertain. This CDR3 is built from 13 residues. Germline CDR1 reads KGHSH; CDR2 reads LQKENI. V lost 1 base and J lost 0, with 4 bases in between. CDR3 nucleotide sequence: TGTGCCAGCTCACCACAGTACTCCTACGAGCAGTACTTC. Translation: CASSPQYSYEQYF.

J is TRBJ2-1 and V is TRBV5-1, with D perhaps matching TRBD2 (6 bases). The germline gives CDR1 SGHRS, CDR2 YFSETQ. V lost 0 bases to trimming and J lost 1 base, with 11 bases between them. The CDR3 is 16 residues long. CDR3 region: CASSLGLERSYNEQFF. CDR3 in DNA: TGCGCCAGCAGCTTGGGACTAGAGCGGTCCTACAATGAGCAGTTCTTC.

The rearrangement links TRBV14 to TRBJ1-1, with 8 positions matching TRBD1. The V gene's germline CDR1 is SGHDN and CDR2 FVKESK. Trimming cost V 4 bases and J 4 bases; bases outside gene matches: 5. The CDR3 length is 14 residues. CDR3 nucleotides: TGTGCCAGCAGCCTACGGACAGGGAGCACTGAAGCTTTCTTT. Translated, it gives CASSLRTGSTEAFF.

V usage is TRBV20-1 and J usage is TRBJ2-1; D ambiguous. V was clipped by 2 bases and J by 6 bases, with 17 bases between them. The CDR3 contains 15 residues. Germline V lookup: CDR1 DFQATT, CDR2 SNEGSKA (reference sequence). CDR3 DNA sequence: TGCAGTGCTAGACCCCAGGTGCAGGCCGGCAATGAGCAGTTCTTC. Protein: CSARPQVQAGNEQFF.

The chain couples TRBV27 to TRBJ1-4, with TRBD1 as a possible D gene (6 bases). CDR3 length: 15 amino acids. V was cut by 1 base and J by 11 bases, with 17 bases left in between. Germline V gene data show CDR1 as MNHEY and CDR2 as SMNVEV (reference sequence). CDR3 nucleotide sequence: TGTGCCAGCAGTTTATTGGGGGCGCCGGCTCGGAAACTGTTTTTT. Protein sequence: CASSLLGAPARKLFF.

This chain connects TRBV2 to TRBJ1-1; D is unresolved. With 0 bases removed from V and 1 base from J, the gap between germline ends came to 6 bases. The germline gives CDR1 SNHLY, CDR2 FYNNEI. The CDR3 is made up of 14 amino acids. Here the CDR3 DNA reads TGTGCCAGCAGTGAAGCGGAGGGGAACACTGAAGCTTTCTTT. This encodes CASSEAEGNTEAFF. Based on the CDR3 plus reference TRBV2 and TRBJ1-1, the full variable domain is EPEVTQTPSHQVTQMGQEVILRCVPISNHLYFYWYRQILGQKVEFLVSFYNNEISEKSEIFDDQFSVERPDGSNFTLKIRSTKLEDSAMYFCASSEAEGNTEAFFGQGTRLTVV.

This sequence joins TRBV7-9 and TRBJ1-1; D is ambiguous. Germline V lookup: CDR1 SEHNR, CDR2 FQNEAQ (reference sequence). The CDR3 has 14 residues. V was cut by 2 bases and J by 3 bases, with 10 bases left in between. The DNA of the CDR3 is TGTGCCAGCAGCTTATCATCTAGAGACACTGAAGCTTTCTTT. As protein: CASSLSSRDTEAFF.

The chain recombines TRBV6-5 with TRBJ2-2; 9 positions match TRBD2. V lost 8 bases and J lost 3; bases outside the gene matches: 4. Germline assignment: CDR1 MNHEY and CDR2 SVGAGI. This CDR3 comprises 14 residues. CDR3 coding DNA: TGTGCCAGCGAAAAGCGGGGGGACACCGGGGAGCTGTTTTTT. Amino acids: CASEKRGDTGELFF.

The CDR3 DNA follows: TGCAGCGTTGAGGACAGGGGGAAAGCTAACTATGGCTACACCTTC. This translates into CSVEDRGKANYGYTF. This chain uses TRBV29-1 with TRBJ1-2; the match to TRBD1 covers 10 bases. With V trimmed by 3 bases and J by 0 bases, 4 bases remained unmatched. Looked up from germline, CDR1 is SQVTM and CDR2 is ANQGSEA. The CDR3 is 15 residues long.

This clonotype was found a few times. The chain links TRBV7-2 to TRBJ2-1, with TRBD1 identical over 7 bases. CDR3 length: 14 residues. J was trimmed by 4 bases and V by 5 bases; bases with no gene match: 5. Germline assignment: CDR1 SGHTA and CDR2 FQGNSA. The CDR3 region has the DNA TGTGCCAGCAGCCTCCCGACAGGGTACAATGAGCAGTTCTTC. Its translation is CASSLPTGYNEQFF.

The chain couples TRBV29-1 to TRBJ2-7, with TRBD1 as a possible D gene (6 bases). Trimming took off 4 bases at V and 0 bases at J, with 10 bases between the two ends. The CDR3 loop spans 13 amino acids. From germline, CDR1 is SQVTM and CDR2 ANQGSEA. The CDR3 DNA reads as TGCAGCGTTGTGGGGACAAACTCCTACGAGCAGTACTTC. It encodes CSVVGTNSYEQYF.

This clonotype was detected only a few times. The chain carries TRBV20-1 and TRBJ1-2; the D is unclear. The CDR3 loop spans 15 amino acids. Germline V lookup: CDR1 DFQATT, CDR2 SNEGSKA (reference sequence). V shed 6 bases and J shed 1 base, with 18 bases lying between them. The CDR3 sequence: CSAQGVHQINYGYTF. CDR3 DNA: TGCAGTGCCCAAGGAGTCCACCAAATTAACTATGGCTACACCTTC.

This chain connects TRBV29-1 to TRBJ1-6, with D maybe TRBD1 (5 bases). Trimming pared 4 bases from V and 8 bases from J, leaving 15 bases between. CDR1 and CDR2 from the germline V gene are SQVTM and ANQGSEA. The CDR3 covers 14 residues. CDR3 sequence: CSVAGASADSPLHF. CDR3 DNA: TGCAGCGTTGCTGGGGCTAGTGCCGATTCACCCCTCCACTTT.

The chain is built from TRBV29-1 and TRBJ2-1, with D possibly matching TRBD2 (5 bases). Germline values: CDR1 SQVTM, CDR2 ANQGSEA. Deletions cut 6 bases from V and 4 bases from J, with 13 bases between. This CDR3 comprises 13 residues. The CDR3 loop reads CSVGLDTYNEQFF. The DNA for the CDR3 is TGCAGCGTAGGACTTGATACTTACAATGAGCAGTTCTTC.

The chain has TRBV29-1 and TRBJ2-7, with a tentative D call TRBD2 (7 bases). The end of the DNA is better explained by TRBJ2-5, so the J call may be wrong. The CDR3 length is 14 residues. CDR1 is SQVTM and CDR2 is ANQGSEA in the germline V gene. This CDR3 reads CTGGRQGRGETQYF. The CDR3 coding sequence is TGCACCGGGGGGAGGCAGGGGAGGGGAGAGACCCAGTACTTC.

This clonotype has more than one count but fewer than ten. V usage is TRBV28 and J usage is TRBJ2-7, with D perhaps being TRBD1 or TRBD2 (6 bases each). This CDR3 is built from 15 residues. The V and J ends lost 2 bases and 0 bases respectively, with 11 bases between them. Looked up from germline, CDR1 is MDHEN and CDR2 is SYDVKM. The CDR3 DNA reads TGTGCCAGCAGTTTACGGGGGCCCCTCTCCTACGAGCAGTACTTC. Protein product: CASSLRGPLSYEQYF.

This chain joins TRBV2 and TRBJ2-1; 8 bases agree with TRBD1. CDR1 is SNHLY, CDR2 FYNNEI, per germline. The CDR3 is 14 residues long. V trimming: 4 bases; J trimming: 4 bases; junction bases outside the gene matches: 3. Here the CDR3 reads CASSATGAYNEQFF. CDR3 sequence (DNA): TGTGCCAGCAGTGCGACAGGGGCGTACAATGAGCAGTTCTTC. The complete variable domain, with remaining parts taken from reference TRBV2 and TRBJ2-1, reads EPEVTQTPSHQVTQMGQEVILRCVPISNHLYFYWYRQILGQKVEFLVSFYNNEISEKSEIFDDQFSVERPDGSNFTLKIRSTKLEDSAMYFCASSATGAYNEQFFGPGTRLTVL.

V gene TRBV14 combines with J gene TRBJ2-1; D is undetermined. The CDR3 is made up of 15 amino acids. Trimming took off 3 bases at V and 6 bases at J, with 15 bases between the two ends. CDR1 SGHDN and CDR2 FVKESK come from the germline V gene. CDR3 nucleotide sequence: TGTGCCAGCAGCCAGAAGATCCGACGGAGCAATGAGCAGTTCTTC. Translated: CASSQKIRRSNEQFF. The full variable domain, completed using reference TRBV14 and TRBJ2-1, is EAGVTQFPSHSVIEKGQTVTLRCDPISGHDNLYWYRRVMGKEIKFLLHFVKESKQDESGMPNNRFLAERTGGTYSTLKVQPAELEDSGVYFCASSQKIRRSNEQFFGPGTRLTVL.

This clonotype was detected only a few times. The V gene is TRBV7-2, the J gene TRBJ2-5; D perhaps matches TRBD2 (5 bases). The V end was cut by 3 bases, the J end by 5 bases, with 13 bases between. Germline V gene lookup returns CDR1 SGHTA and CDR2 FQGNSA. This CDR3 contains 14 residues. CDR3 sequence reads: CASSFHRDSETQYF. As DNA, the CDR3 is TGTGCCAGCAGCTTTCATCGGGATTCGGAGACCCAGTACTTC.

The chain combines TRBV7-2 with TRBJ2-1; 9 bases are a match to TRBD1. The germline CDR1 and CDR2 sequences are SGHTA and FQGNSA. CDR3 length equals 15 residues. Trimming cost V 4 bases and J 6 bases; bases outside gene matches: 7. This CDR3 reads CASSWGQGAPNEQFF. DNA for the CDR3: TGTGCCAGCAGCTGGGGACAGGGTGCCCCCAATGAGCAGTTCTTC.